The 8 T cell receptor beta chains below come from one sample, sequenced in a study of T cell changes during pregnancy in multiple sclerosis. Measured with immunoSEQ multiplex PCR; TCRdb has only the in-frame clones, and not every one. The sample consists of 20,000 to 25,000 clones, roughly 85% of them appearing once. This material consisted of CD8+ T cells from peripheral blood mononuclear cells, taken in the first trimester of pregnancy. Source of these receptors: a female donor in good health, enrolled as a control in a pregnancy study.

This clone was found a few times. The genes are TRBV7-9 and TRBJ2-7; 9 nucleotides line up with TRBD1. The V gene's germline CDR1 is SEHNR and CDR2 FQNEAQ (reference sequence). CDR3 length: 13 amino acids. Trimming at V came to 5 bases and at J to 5 bases, leaving 4 bases not matched to a gene. The CDR3 region is CASSTWDRDEQYF. CDR3 sequence (DNA): TGTGCCAGCAGCACATGGGACAGGGACGAGCAGTACTTC.

The J gene is TRBJ2-7, the V gene TRBV6-6, with D possibly matching TRBD1 (6 bases). CDR3 length: 14 residues. Germline values: CDR1 MNHNY, CDR2 SVGAGI (reference sequence). V was trimmed by 7 bases and J by 3 bases, leaving 16 bases between them. CDR3 nucleotide sequence: TGTGCCAGCACCTCAGAAAAGGGGGACTACGAGCAGTACTTC. Amino acid sequence: CASTSEKGDYEQYF.

CDR3 loop: CASSYPSEAYNSPLHF. Here the CDR3 DNA reads TGTGCCAGCAGCTATCCGTCAGAAGCCTATAATTCACCCCTCCACTTT. This chain links TRBV11-2 with TRBJ1-6, with unresolved D. The CDR3 sequence is 16 residues long. Trimming removed 4 bases at V and 2 bases at J, with 12 bases between. Germline-derived CDR1 and CDR2 are SGHAT and FQNNGV.

For the CDR3, the DNA is TGCGCCAGCAGCCCCCCGACAGCCAACTACGAGCAGTACTTC. Its translation is CASSPPTANYEQYF. The chain couples TRBV5-1 to TRBJ2-7; tentatively, D is TRBD1 (5 bases). V was clipped by 4 bases and J by 3 bases, with 14 bases between them. Germline V gene data show CDR1 as SGHRS and CDR2 as YFSETQ. The CDR3 contains 14 residues.

The V and J genes are TRBV5-1 and TRBJ1-3, with D unclear. The V gene's germline CDR1 is SGHRS and CDR2 YFSETQ. Trimming stripped 0 bases from V and 4 bases from J, with 8 bases between. The CDR3 is 14 amino acids. The CDR3 protein is CASSLDPTGNTIYF. In DNA form, the CDR3 reads TGCGCCAGCAGCTTGGACCCAACAGGAAACACCATATATTTT.

This clone was found once. The V gene is TRBV4-3, the J gene TRBJ1-4; 7 nucleotides line up with TRBD1. The germline V gene encodes CDR1 LGHNA and CDR2 YSLEER. Trimming took 4 bases from V and 1 from J; bases not matched to a gene: 3. This CDR3 has 15 amino acids. The CDR3 coding sequence is TGCGCCAGCAGCCTAGACAGGGAAACTAATGAAAAACTGTTTTTT. Its translation is CASSLDRETNEKLFF.

The rearrangement uses TRBV27 and TRBJ1-3; the match to TRBD1 covers 8 bases. The V gene end was trimmed by 4 bases and the J gene end by 2 bases; junction bases not matched to a gene: 4. This CDR3 has 15 residues. Looked up from germline, CDR1 is MNHEY and CDR2 is SMNVEV (reference sequence). The CDR3 region is CASSSGTGAGNTIYF. CDR3 sequence (DNA): TGTGCCAGCAGTTCAGGGACAGGAGCTGGAAACACCATATATTTT.

V is TRBV4-3 and J is TRBJ1-6; TRBD1 aligns across 10 bases. CDR1 and CDR2 (germline): LGHNA, YSLEER. J was trimmed by 10 bases and V by 0 bases; bases with no gene match: 6. This CDR3 contains 16 residues. CDR3 region: CASSQDRGTGDSPLHF. In DNA, the CDR3 is TGCGCCAGCAGCCAAGATCGTGGGACAGGGGACTCACCCCTCCACTTT.